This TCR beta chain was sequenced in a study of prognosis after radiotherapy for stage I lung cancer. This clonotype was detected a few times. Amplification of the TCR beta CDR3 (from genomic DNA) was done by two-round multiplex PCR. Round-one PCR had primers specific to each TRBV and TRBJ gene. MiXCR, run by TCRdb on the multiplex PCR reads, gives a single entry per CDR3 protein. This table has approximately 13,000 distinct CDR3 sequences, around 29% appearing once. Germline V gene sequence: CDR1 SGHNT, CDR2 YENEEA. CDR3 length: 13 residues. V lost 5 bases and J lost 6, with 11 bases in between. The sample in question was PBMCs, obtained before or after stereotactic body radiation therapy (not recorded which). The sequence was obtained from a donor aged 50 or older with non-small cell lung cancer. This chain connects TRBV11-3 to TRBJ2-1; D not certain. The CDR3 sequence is CASSAGDRNEQFF. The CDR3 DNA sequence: TGTGCCAGCAGCGCCGGAGACCGCAATGAGCAGTTCTTC.